This TCR beta chain was sequenced during a study of T cells after posttransplantation cyclophosphamide. Overall study results and limits: After PTCy, TRB diversity resembled that of CNI/methotrexate controls. Tissue-infiltrating T cells from skin or gut overlapped little with blood T cells. Later post-transplant blood repertoires were often dominated by donor CD8+ memory clones.

As regards this clone: Its specificity is unknown.

Germline trimming cut 6 bases from V and 3 bases from J; bases unmatched to any gene: 6. CDR1 is MNHNY and CDR2 is SVGAGI in the germline V gene (reference sequence). The CDR3 is made up of 14 amino acids. Control samples came 1 year after myeloablative marrow transplants with methotrexate plus calcineurin inhibitor. Here immunoSEQ multiplex PCR was the method, and the copy in TCRdb shows in-frame clones only, minus some. Found here are over 8,500 clones, 80% to 90% of them singletons; the top ten hold under 5.5%. The sequencing used PBMCs, collected 420 to 450 days after allogeneic stem cell transplant with calcineurin inhibitor and methotrexate. The receptor's source is a male patient aged 50 to 60 who received an allogeneic stem cell transplant from an unrelated donor, was CMV-positive, and had chronic GVHD only. Some of the T cells might come from the graft donor. This chain uses TRBV6-6 with TRBJ1-1, with 8 positions matching TRBD1. CDR3 nucleotides: TGTGCCAGCAGAACGACAGGGGTAGACACTGAAGCTTTCTTT. Translation gives CASRTTGVDTEAFF.